Each of the 30 T cell receptor beta chains below was sequenced from the same sample in a study of blood T cell repertoires in COVID-19. The assay was immunoSEQ multiplex PCR, and TCRdb's table has in-frame clones only and misses some. The sample contains around 25,000 clones, 73% of which appear only once. The sample was peripheral blood. Receptors originate from a human donor in a cohort sampled during active or convalescent COVID-19.

This chain uses TRBV2 with TRBJ2-3; D is unclear. Germline loops: CDR1 SNHLY, CDR2 FYNNEI. CDR3 length equals 15 residues. Deletions cut 2 bases from V and 1 base from J, with 10 bases between. The CDR3 DNA reads as TGTGCCAGCAGTGAAATAGTGATCCGCACAGATACGCAGTATTTT. It yields the protein CASSEIVIRTDTQYF. The full variable domain, in which reference TRBV2 and TRBJ2-3 provide the parts outside the CDR3, is EPEVTQTPSHQVTQMGQEVILRCVPISNHLYFYWYRQILGQKVEFLVSFYNNEISEKSEIFDDQFSVERPDGSNFTLKIRSTKLEDSAMYFCASSEIVIRTDTQYFGPGTRLTVL.

J is TRBJ1-2 and V is TRBV19; no reliable D call. Looked up from germline, CDR1 is LNHDA and CDR2 is SQIVND (reference sequence). The CDR3 length is 15 residues. The V end lost 10 bases, the J end lost 3 bases, and 21 bases lay between the germline ends. CDR3 DNA sequence: TGTGCCACTTCTTCCGGGGTTTATAACCACTATGGCTACACCTTC. It codes for CATSSGVYNHYGYTF.

The rearrangement links TRBV2 to TRBJ1-1; maybe TRBD1 (5 bases). The CDR3 is 19 amino acids. Trimming stripped 4 bases from V and 3 bases from J, with 27 bases between. Germline V gene sequence: CDR1 SNHLY, CDR2 FYNNEI. DNA for the CDR3: TGTGCCAGCAGTGGGATCCTACTTTCTGGCAGGGTTGGGGACACTGAAGCTTTCTTT. Encoded protein: CASSGILLSGRVGDTEAFF.

The chain links TRBV24-1 to TRBJ2-4; D unclear. Germline V gene data show CDR1 as KGHDR and CDR2 as SFDVKD. Trimming took off 12 bases at V and 0 bases at J, with 11 bases between the two ends. This CDR3 spans 13 amino acids. The CDR3 nucleotides read TGTGCCGTAAGAGATATAGCCAAAAACATTCAGTACTTC. Protein sequence: CAVRDIAKNIQYF.

The chain employs TRBV9 and TRBJ2-1; 9 nucleotides match TRBD2. Germline lookup yields CDR1 SGDLS and CDR2 YYNGEE. The CDR3 sequence is 17 residues long. V trimming: 0 bases; J trimming: 0 bases; junction bases outside the gene matches: 4. The CDR3 is CASSVGLADPSYNEQFF. The CDR3 DNA sequence: TGTGCCAGCAGCGTAGGACTAGCGGACCCCTCCTACAATGAGCAGTTCTTC.

The rearrangement uses TRBV5-4 and TRBJ2-7, with TRBD2 matching 8 bases. The CDR3 loop spans 14 amino acids. Germline-derived CDR1 and CDR2 are SGHNT and YYREEE (reference sequence). V lost 4 bases and J lost 7; bases outside the gene matches: 10. The CDR3 is CASSQAAGVREQYF. The CDR3 DNA reads TGTGCCAGCAGCCAGGCAGCGGGAGTGAGGGAGCAGTACTTC. Combining the CDR3 with reference TRBV5-4 and TRBJ2-7 gives the whole variable domain ETGVTQSPTHLIKTRGQQVTLRCSSQSGHNTVSWYQQALGQGPQFIFQYYREEENGRGNFPPRFSGLQFPNYSSELNVNALELDDSALYLCASSQAAGVREQYFGPGTRLTVT.

The rearrangement uses TRBV5-1 and TRBJ1-3; a weak D match, TRBD1 (6 bases). The CDR3 has 18 amino acids. Germline assignment: CDR1 SGHRS and CDR2 YFSETQ. The V end was cut by 2 bases, the J end by 3 bases, with 21 bases between. The CDR3 spells CASSFRTAPGTDGNTIYF. The CDR3 DNA sequence: TGCGCCAGCAGCTTCCGGACAGCTCCCGGGACCGATGGAAACACCATATATTTT.

V is TRBV27 and J is TRBJ1-6; D is unclear. The ends were cut back, 5 bases at V and 6 bases at J, with 5 bases in the middle. Germline V gives CDR1 MNHEY, CDR2 SMNVEV (reference sequence). The CDR3 is 12 amino acids. The chain's CDR3 is CASSPLNSPLHF. CDR3 DNA sequence: TGTGCCAGCAGTCCCCTTAATTCACCCCTCCACTTT.

The CDR3 spells CASSPPVQRGYTF. The DNA of the CDR3 is TGCGCCAGCAGTCCTCCCGTCCAGCGTGGCTACACCTTC. The chain uses TRBV10-2 and TRBJ1-2; the D is unclear. V lost 5 bases, J lost 7 bases, and 14 bases lay in between. The germline CDR1 and CDR2 sequences are WSHSY and SAAADI. The CDR3 consists of 13 residues.

The chain links TRBV9 to TRBJ1-1; D remains unclear. CDR3 length: 15 amino acids. Germline V gene data show CDR1 as SGDLS and CDR2 as YYNGEE. Trimming took 2 bases from V and 4 from J, leaving 15 bases between them. The CDR3 here is CASSVSGLSGTEAFF. In nucleotides, the CDR3 is TGTGCCAGCAGCGTTAGCGGGCTCTCGGGCACTGAAGCTTTCTTT.

This rearrangement joins TRBV3-1 (or the pseudogene TRBV3-2) to TRBJ2-3; 8 positions agree with TRBD2. The germline V gene encodes CDR1 LGHDT and CDR2 YNNKEL (reference sequence). The length of the CDR3 is 18 residues. J lost 7 bases, V lost 3 bases, and 18 bases had no gene match. CDR3 region: CASSHTGGGTRPRNTQYF. CDR3 sequence (DNA): TGTGCCAGCAGCCACACGGGAGGGGGGACTCGCCCCAGGAATACGCAGTATTTT.

The rearrangement links TRBV10-3 to TRBJ1-6; D remains ambiguous. The CDR3 consists of 12 residues. Germline V lookup: CDR1 ENHRY, CDR2 SYGVKD. Trimming removed 2 bases at V and 12 bases at J, with 8 bases between. This chain's CDR3 is CAISEGPQPLHF. CDR3 DNA: TGTGCCATCAGTGAGGGCCCTCAACCCCTCCACTTT.

This clone was observed a single time. This rearrangement joins TRBV7-8 to TRBJ1-2; TRBD1 matches 8 bases. J gave up 8 bases and V 0 bases, and 11 bases lay outside the gene matches. The CDR3 consists of 16 residues. Germline V gives CDR1 SGHVS, CDR2 FQNEAQ. The chain's CDR3 is CASSLAGGGQAGGYTF. Written as DNA, the CDR3 is TGTGCCAGCAGCTTAGCGGGGGGGGGACAGGCAGGCGGCTACACCTTC.

J is TRBJ1-6 and V is TRBV30, with D unclear. Per germline, CDR1 GTSNPN and CDR2 SVGIG (reference sequence). V lost 6 bases and J lost 9, with 18 bases in between. The CDR3 contains 14 residues. Here the CDR3 DNA reads TGTGCCTGTAGGGAGGGCAATGAGCGTTCACCCCTCCACTTT. As protein: CACREGNERSPLHF.

This clone was detected only a few times. V gene TRBV5-1 combines with J gene TRBJ2-3; D perhaps matches TRBD2 (7 bases). V lost 4 bases and J 3 bases, leaving 18 bases between the germline ends. The CDR3 has 16 amino acids. Germline V gives CDR1 SGHRS, CDR2 YFSETQ. DNA of the CDR3: TGCGCCAGCAGCCTAGGACTAGTGGGGGCAACAGATACGCAGTATTTT. As protein: CASSLGLVGATDTQYF.

The chain joins TRBV11-3 to TRBJ2-1; 8 positions agree with TRBD1. The CDR3 consists of 16 residues. Looked up from germline, CDR1 is SGHNT and CDR2 is YENEEA. V shed 5 bases and J 5 bases; nucleotides not matched to a gene: 11. The CDR3 sequence is CASSPGAGGSHNEQFF. The CDR3 DNA reads TGTGCCAGCAGCCCCGGCGCAGGGGGCAGCCACAATGAGCAGTTCTTC.

CDR3 DNA sequence: TGTGCCAGCAGTTTAGGTCTCCGCCTATACAATGAGCAGTTCTTC. Translation: CASSLGLRLYNEQFF. The gene calls are TRBV28 and TRBJ2-1; unclear D gene. V lost 2 bases to trimming and J lost 4 bases, with 12 bases between them. This CDR3 spans 15 amino acids. Germline lookup yields CDR1 MDHEN and CDR2 SYDVKM.

This clone is classed as medium-sized. The rearrangement uses TRBV2 and TRBJ2-1; tentative D call: TRBD2 (5 bases). V lost 5 bases, J lost 2 bases, and 13 bases lay in between. The CDR3 extends over 15 amino acids. The germline gives CDR1 SNHLY, CDR2 FYNNEI. CDR3 protein: CASSSSSVTYNEQFF. CDR3 sequence (DNA): TGTGCCAGCAGTAGTAGTAGCGTAACCTACAATGAGCAGTTCTTC. Supplemented by reference TRBV2 and TRBJ2-1, the full variable domain reads EPEVTQTPSHQVTQMGQEVILRCVPISNHLYFYWYRQILGQKVEFLVSFYNNEISEKSEIFDDQFSVERPDGSNFTLKIRSTKLEDSAMYFCASSSSSVTYNEQFFGPGTRLTVL.

The J gene is TRBJ2-5, the V gene TRBV5-1; 7 nucleotides align to TRBD2. V shed 0 bases and J 4 bases; nucleotides not matched to a gene: 18. Looked up from germline, CDR1 is SGHRS and CDR2 is YFSETQ. This CDR3 contains 19 residues. This CDR3 reads CASSLGEGFGRKKVETQYF. CDR3 DNA sequence: TGCGCCAGCAGCTTGGGGGAGGGGTTCGGCAGGAAGAAGGTAGAGACCCAGTACTTC.

The rearrangement joins TRBV4-1 to TRBJ2-6; 8 bases map to TRBD1. This CDR3 has 16 amino acids. CDR1 MGHRA and CDR2 YSYEKL come from the germline V gene. V lost 1 base and J lost 9; bases outside the gene matches: 8. The DNA of the CDR3 is TGCGCCAGCAGCCAAGGACAGGGGACGAGAGACAACGTCCTGACTTTC. It translates to CASSQGQGTRDNVLTF.

V and J are TRBV7-9 and TRBJ1-4; D unclear. V lost 2 bases and J lost 3, with 10 bases in between. CDR1 is SEHNR, CDR2 FQNEAQ, per germline (reference sequence). The CDR3 loop spans 15 amino acids. CDR3 in amino acids: CASSLLQVANEKLFF. The CDR3 nucleotides read TGTGCCAGCAGCTTACTCCAGGTGGCTAATGAAAAACTGTTTTTT.

This rearrangement joins TRBV5-1 to TRBJ2-3; perhaps TRBD1 as D (5 bases). V gave up 5 bases and J gave up 2 bases, with 6 bases separating them. The germline V gene has CDR1 SGHRS and CDR2 YFSETQ. This CDR3 comprises 12 residues. CDR3 nucleotides: TGCGCCAGCAGGGACAACACAGATACGCAGTATTTT. The encoded protein is CASRDNTDTQYF. The full variable domain, in which reference TRBV5-1 and TRBJ2-3 provide the parts outside the CDR3, is KAGVTQTPRYLIKTRGQQVTLSCSPISGHRSVSWYQQTPGQGLQFLFEYFSETQRNKGNFPGRFSGRQFSNSRSEMNVSTLELGDSALYLCASRDNTDTQYFGPGTRLTVL.

This rearrangement joins TRBV11-2 to TRBJ2-7; possible D gene TRBD1, 5 bases. CDR1 and CDR2 from the germline V gene are SGHAT and FQNNGV. V was cut by 4 bases and J by 6 bases, with 13 bases left in between. The CDR3 length is 13 residues. The DNA of the CDR3 is TGTGCCAGCAGCTGGGGTCATCAGGGCGAGCAGTACTTC. Its translation is CASSWGHQGEQYF. Using reference TRBV11-2 and TRBJ2-7 for the parts outside the CDR3, the full variable domain is EAGVAQSPRYKIIEKRQSVAFWCNPISGHATLYWYQQILGQGPKLLIQFQNNGVVDDSQLPKDRFSAERLKGVDSTLKIQPAKLEDSAVYLCASSWGHQGEQYFGPGTRLTVT.

The gene calls are TRBV10-3 and TRBJ1-6; 7 bases line up with TRBD1. Looked up from germline, CDR1 is ENHRY and CDR2 is SYGVKD. The CDR3 extends over 15 amino acids. The J segment lost 6 bases and the V segment lost 1 base, leaving 3 bases of the junction unmatched. This chain's CDR3 is CAISEWGTVNSPLHF. The CDR3 coding sequence is TGTGCCATCAGTGAGTGGGGGACAGTTAATTCACCCCTCCACTTT.

In its sample, this clone was seen a few times. The genes are TRBV2 and TRBJ1-4; TRBD1 aligns across 7 bases. The V and J ends lost 2 bases and 4 bases, in that order; junction bases with no gene match: 7. The CDR3 contains 16 residues. Germline loops: CDR1 SNHLY, CDR2 FYNNEI. CDR3 region: CASSERTGIVNEKLFF. The CDR3, as DNA: TGTGCCAGCAGTGAACGGACAGGTATCGTTAATGAAAAACTGTTTTTT.

The chain uses TRBV13 and TRBJ2-2; TRBD1 is a possible D gene (6 bases). The CDR3 has 12 residues. Between the trimmed V and J ends, which lost 8 bases and 6 bases, there was a span of 10 bases. Germline CDR1 and CDR2: PRHDT and FYEKMQ (reference sequence). This CDR3 is CASQGISGELFF. CDR3 nucleotides: TGTGCCAGCCAGGGGATATCCGGGGAGCTGTTTTTT.

By share of the sample, this clone is medium-sized. The chain links TRBV19 to TRBJ2-2; 9 bases align to TRBD2. The CDR3 spans 17 residues. Germline loops: CDR1 LNHDA, CDR2 SQIVND (reference sequence). V lost 0 bases to trimming and J lost 7 bases; unmatched junction nucleotides: 9. CDR3 coding DNA: TGTGCCAGTAGTATAGAAAGGCTAGCGGGATCGGGCGGGGAGCTGTTTTTT. Translating gives CASSIERLAGSGGELFF.

The V gene is TRBV15, the J gene TRBJ2-5, with D possibly matching TRBD2 (7 bases). The CDR3 loop spans 16 amino acids. Trimming shortened V by 0 bases and J by 5 bases, and 16 bases separated the two germline ends. Germline V gene lookup returns CDR1 LNHNV and CDR2 YYDKDF (reference sequence). Here the CDR3 DNA reads TGTGCCACCAGCAGAGATCGTCGGGGGGCAGGGGAGACCCAGTACTTC. Protein product: CATSRDRRGAGETQYF. Full variable domain (missing parts from reference TRBV15 and TRBJ2-5): DAMVIQNPRYQVTQFGKPVTLSCSQTLNHNVMYWYQQKSSQAPKLLFHYYDKDFNNEADTPDNFQSRRPNTSFCFLDIRSPGLGDTAMYLCATSRDRRGAGETQYFGPGTRLLVL.

The chain combines TRBV28 with TRBJ2-6, with a weak D call TRBD1 (6 bases). V gave up 8 bases and J gave up 1 base, with 18 bases separating them. The CDR3 contains 17 residues. Germline V CDR1 and CDR2: MDHEN, SYDVKM. In DNA, the CDR3 is TGTGCCAGCTTCCAACAGGGTTTCGCGTCTGGGGCCAACGTCCTGACTTTC. It encodes CASFQQGFASGANVLTF.

This chain connects TRBV2 to TRBJ1-5; 8 nucleotides agree with TRBD1. The CDR3 length is 15 residues. Germline V gene data show CDR1 as SNHLY and CDR2 as FYNNEI. The V and J ends lost 8 bases and 2 bases, in that order; junction bases with no gene match: 8. CDR3 nucleotides: TGTGCCAGCGGTTCAGGGGGCATTGGCAATCAGCCCCAGCATTTT. This codes for CASGSGGIGNQPQHF.